Listed below are T cell receptor beta chains from one sample, sequenced in a study of technical replicates of blood from a few donors. The repertoire was sequenced with immunoSEQ multiplex PCR; TCRdb's copy has only in-frame clones and lacks some. The data hold 60,000 to 90,000 clones, with 85% to 95% observed a single time. Sequenced sample: T cells isolated from PBMCs. These receptors originate from a human donor in good health. CDR3s include the opening cysteine and the closing phenylalanine or tryptophan. The D gene is left open where the match is weak. Clone sizes are given selectively: once, few, many, or a class where the clone is expanded.

>TRBV13|TRBJ2-4|TRBD2|NA|13
CASSSTGLEGSYF
TGTGCCAGCAGCTCAACGGGACTAGAGGGCTCATACTTC
>TRBV4-2|TRBJ2-1|NA|NA|16
CASSPSSSSSYNEQFF
TGTGCCAGCAGTCCCTCATCGTCTAGCTCCTACAATGAGCAGTTCTTC
>TRBV6-5|TRBJ1-2|TRBD1|NA|15
CASSYSMDRFYGYTF
TGTGCCAGCAGTTACTCGATGGACAGGTTCTATGGCTACACCTTC
>TRBV5-1|TRBJ2-7|NA|NA|15
CASSLGPGVYYEQYF
TGCGCCAGCAGCTTGGGCCCGGGAGTGTACTACGAGCAGTACTTC
>TRBV19|TRBJ1-4|NA|once|14
CASSMGRPNEKLFF
TGTGCCAGTAGTATGGGCAGACCTAATGAAAAACTGTTTTTT
>TRBV29-1|TRBJ2-2|TRBD1|NA|18
CSVESREGGTGVTGELFF
TGCAGCGTTGAATCAAGGGAGGGTGGGACAGGGGTTACCGGGGAGCTGTTTTTT
>TRBV29-1|TRBJ1-2|NA|NA|13
CSAYRGGEYGYTF
TGCAGCGCCTACCGGGGCGGGGAATATGGCTACACCTTC
>TRBV5-6|TRBJ2-5|NA|NA|15
CASIYRGAMGKTQYF
TGTGCCAGCATATATCGGGGGGCCATGGGAAAGACCCAGTACTTC
>TRBV6-5|TRBJ2-2|NA|NA|15
CASSYVGPNTGELFF
TGTGCCAGCAGTTACGTGGGGCCGAACACCGGGGAGCTGTTTTTT
>TRBV19|TRBJ1-2|NA|NA|13
CASSMKFAYGYTF
TGTGCCAGTAGTATGAAATTTGCGTATGGCTACACCTTC
>TRBV4-1|TRBJ2-7|NA|NA|13
CASSQGRGTEQYF
TGCGCCAGCAGCCAAGGAAGGGGGACCGAGCAGTACTTC
>TRBV6-5|TRBJ1-1|NA|few|13
CASRPGVNTEAFF
TGTGCCAGCAGGCCAGGGGTGAACACTGAAGCTTTCTTT
>TRBV6-1|TRBJ1-2|TRBD1|NA|16
CASSGGTGFPYYGYTF
TGTGCCAGCAGTGGAGGGACAGGGTTCCCTTACTATGGCTACACCTTC
>TRBV27|TRBJ2-3|TRBD1|NA|17
CASLGTGGSPSTDTQYF
TGTGCCAGCCTCGGGACAGGGGGCTCCCCTAGCACAGATACGCAGTATTTT
>TRBV7-2|TRBJ1-2|NA|NA|11
CASSITRQIGF
TGTGCCAGCAGCATTACCCGACAGATTGGCTTC
>TRBV28|TRBJ1-5|TRBD1|NA|16
CASTYPTGARTWPQHF
TGTGCCAGCACCTACCCCACAGGGGCCCGCACGTGGCCCCAGCATTTT
>TRBV28|TRBJ1-1|NA|NA|13
CASSSHRGGEAFF
TGTGCCAGCAGTTCGCATCGGGGGGGCGAAGCTTTCTTT
>TRBV7-9|TRBJ2-3|TRBD2|NA|17
CASSLGASGGAGDTQYF
TGTGCCAGCAGCTTAGGGGCTAGCGGGGGGGCTGGAGATACGCAGTATTTT
>TRBV5-4|TRBJ2-5|TRBD2|NA|14
CASRLGLAEETQYF
TGTGCCAGCCGTCTCGGACTAGCGGAAGAGACCCAGTACTTC
>TRBV29-1|TRBJ1-2|TRBD1|NA|16
CSVERGSGTGSGGYTF
TGCAGCGTTGAACGCGGATCCGGGACAGGGAGCGGCGGCTACACCTTC
>TRBV11-1|TRBJ1-1|NA|few|16
CASSATWGGLNTEAFF
TGTGCCAGCAGCGCCACCTGGGGGGGTCTGAACACTGAAGCTTTCTTT
>TRBV5-1|TRBJ2-2|TRBD2|few|17
CASSQGLAGDGTGELFF
TGCGCCAGCAGCCAGGGACTAGCGGGAGATGGCACCGGGGAGCTGTTTTTT
>TRBV9|TRBJ2-1|NA|NA|15
CASSVGAGPTNEQFF
TGTGCCAGCAGCGTAGGGGCGGGGCCTACTAATGAGCAGTTCTTC
>TRBV2|TRBJ1-2|NA|NA|14
CASSARQGNYGYTF
TGTGCCAGCAGTGCCCGGCAGGGGAACTATGGCTACACCTTC
>TRBV5-1|TRBJ2-7|NA|NA|14
CASSDDRGSYEQYF
TGCGCCAGCAGCGACGATCGGGGTTCCTACGAGCAGTACTTC
>TRBV5-8|TRBJ1-5|TRBD1|NA|17
CASSLTSRGFSNQPQHF
TGTGCCAGCAGCTTGACAAGCAGGGGGTTTAGCAATCAGCCCCAGCATTTT
>TRBV5-4|TRBJ2-1|NA|once|17
CASSLGRGAGSYNEQFF
TGTGCCAGCAGCTTGGGGCGTGGCGCGGGATCCTACAATGAGCAGTTCTTC
>TRBV4-1|TRBJ1-5|NA|NA|18
CASSQDQYLGTGRQPQHF
TGCGCCAGCAGCCAAGATCAATATCTCGGGACTGGTCGGCAGCCCCAGCATTTT
>TRBV5-1|TRBJ2-2|NA|NA|18
CASSLGAEYNANTGELFF
TGCGCCAGCAGCTTGGGGGCAGAATATAACGCGAACACCGGGGAGCTGTTTTTT
>TRBV10-1|TRBJ2-7|TRBD2|NA|14
CASSEGTSYYEQYF
TGCGCCAGCAGTGAGGGGACTAGTTACTACGAGCAGTACTTC
>TRBV6-5|TRBJ2-7|NA|NA|15
CASTAEGAYAYEQYF
TGTGCCAGCACGGCGGAAGGGGCCTACGCCTACGAGCAGTACTTC
>TRBV5-1|TRBJ2-2|TRBD1|NA|16
CASSLQVQGASGELFF
TGCGCCAGCAGCTTGCAGGTTCAGGGGGCGTCCGGGGAGCTGTTTTTT
>TRBV6-5|TRBJ1-6|NA|NA|15
CASSYSNRNNSPLHF
TGTGCCAGCAGTTACTCTAACAGAAATAATTCACCCCTCCACTTT
>TRBV6-1|TRBJ2-1|NA|NA|11
CASSVPREQFF
TGTGCCAGCAGTGTCCCTAGGGAGCAGTTCTTC
>TRBV19|TRBJ1-2|NA|once|14
CASSMRQPNYGYTF
TGTGCCAGTAGTATGCGGCAGCCCAACTATGGCTACACCTTC
>TRBV5-6|TRBJ1-2|NA|NA|14
CASSSLQGNYGYTF
TGTGCCAGCAGCTCGTTACAGGGAAACTATGGCTACACCTTC
>TRBV28|TRBJ2-1|TRBD2|NA|13
CASSFGTNNEQFF
TGTGCCAGCAGTTTTGGGACTAACAATGAGCAGTTCTTC
>TRBV7-8|TRBJ2-3|NA|once|13
CASSLITGDTQYF
TGTGCCAGCAGCTTGATAACGGGGGATACGCAGTATTTT
>TRBV28|TRBJ1-1|TRBD1|NA|13
CASSEPGQKKAFF
TGTGCCAGCAGCGAACCGGGACAGAAAAAAGCTTTCTTT
>TRBV10-3|TRBJ2-2|TRBD2|NA|18
CAIRETPQQRESTGELFF
TGTGCCATCAGAGAAACGCCTCAGCAGCGGGAGAGCACCGGGGAGCTGTTTTTT
>TRBV11-2|TRBJ1-2|TRBD1|once|13
CASSPGQEYGYTF
TGTGCCAGCAGCCCGGGACAGGAATATGGCTACACCTTC
>TRBV10-2|TRBJ1-2|NA|NA|15
CASNPPDTPNYGYTF
TGCGCCAGCAACCCTCCGGACACTCCTAACTATGGCTACACCTTC
>TRBV7-3|TRBJ2-3|NA|NA|15
CASSRLASGSDTQYF
TGTGCCAGCAGCCGTCTAGCGTCGGGATCAGATACGCAGTATTTT
>TRBV7-7|TRBJ2-7|TRBD2|NA|14
CASSQSGRIGEQYF
TGTGCCAGCAGCCAGAGCGGGAGGATTGGTGAGCAGTACTTC
>TRBV27|TRBJ2-5|TRBD2|NA|15
CASSRASGGEETQYF
TGTGCCAGCAGTAGGGCTAGCGGGGGGGAAGAGACCCAGTACTTC
>TRBV30|TRBJ1-3|NA|NA|14
CAWSVGRGGNTIYF
TGTGCCTGGAGTGTAGGGCGGGGCGGAAACACCATATATTTT
>TRBV29-1|TRBJ1-1|NA|NA|12
CSVKPDYTEAFF
TGCAGCGTTAAACCGGACTACACTGAAGCTTTCTTT
>TRBV7-9|TRBJ1-5|NA|NA|14
CASSLSTGKQPQHF
TGTGCCAGCAGCTTAAGTACAGGGAAACAGCCCCAGCATTTT
>TRBV7-2|TRBJ1-2|TRBD1|NA|15
CASSLSRDRGYGYTF
TGTGCCAGCAGCTTAAGTAGGGACAGGGGCTATGGCTACACCTTC
>TRBV7-6|TRBJ1-4|TRBD1|NA|14
CASSFGTGVEKLFF
TGTGCCAGCAGCTTCGGGACAGGGGTAGAAAAACTGTTTTTT
>TRBV11-2|TRBJ2-3|NA|NA|14
CASSLVPMRDTQYF
TGTGCCAGCAGCTTAGTGCCCATGAGGGATACGCAGTATTTT
>TRBV2|TRBJ2-1|NA|NA|15
CASSKSPNSYNEQFF
TGTGCCAGCAGCAAAAGCCCCAACTCCTACAATGAGCAGTTCTTC